Presented here are 17 T cell receptor beta chains from one specimen sequenced in a study of blood T cell repertoires in COVID-19. Data came from immunoSEQ multiplex PCR; TCRdb stores just in-frame clones and leaves some out. The data contain 200,000 to 250,000 clones, 83% of them seen just once; the ten biggest clones take up around 1.3%. What was sequenced was peripheral blood. The receptor set was obtained from a woman under 40 with COVID-19, enrolled during active disease.

The table lists this clone with a few counts. The chain carries TRBV5-6 and TRBJ2-1; 8 bases fit TRBD2. Germline lookup yields CDR1 SGHDT and CDR2 YYEEEE. The CDR3 has 16 residues. Germline trimming cut 2 bases from V and 14 bases from J; bases unmatched to any gene: 18. The CDR3 loop is CASSFPDVLATGGEFF. CDR3 bases: TGTGCCAGCAGCTTTCCCGATGTATTAGCGACCGGGGGGGAGTTCTTC.

The chain combines TRBV5-4 with TRBJ2-7; the D gene is possibly TRBD1 (6 bases). CDR3 length equals 15 residues. Trimming removed 0 bases at V and 2 bases at J, with 12 bases between. The V gene's germline CDR1 is SGHNT and CDR2 YYREEE (reference sequence). CDR3 sequence: CASSLARAGAYEQYF. The CDR3 nucleotides read TGTGCCAGCAGCTTGGCCAGGGCAGGGGCCTACGAGCAGTACTTC.

V and J are TRBV19 and TRBJ1-1; 8 positions match TRBD1. This CDR3 has 17 amino acids. From germline, CDR1 is LNHDA and CDR2 SQIVND (reference sequence). Trimming took 6 bases from V and 3 from J; bases not matched to a gene: 15. Here the CDR3 DNA reads TGTGCCAGTAGCGTTGATGGACAGGGAGGTTGGTACACTGAAGCTTTCTTT. It is translated as CASSVDGQGGWYTEAFF.

The rearrangement links TRBV6-5 to TRBJ2-7; TRBD2 agrees at 8 bases. Unmatched junction bases numbered 2, after V lost 5 bases and J lost 2 bases. CDR1 and CDR2 (germline): MNHEY, SVGAGI. There are 13 residues in the CDR3. The CDR3 DNA is TGTGCCAGCAGTAACGGGGGGGCCTACGAGCAGTACTTC. Translating gives CASSNGGAYEQYF.

The chain carries TRBV9 and TRBJ1-2; tentative D call: TRBD1 (5 bases). Trimming took 1 base from V and 7 from J, leaving 8 bases between them. CDR3 length equals 12 residues. Germline V CDR1 and CDR2: SGDLS, YYNGEE. The CDR3 sequence is CASSVTGGGYTF. CDR3 DNA: TGTGCCAGCAGCGTAACAGGTGGTGGCTACACCTTC.

The V call is TRBV10-2, the J call TRBJ2-7; D unclear. From germline, CDR1 is WSHSY and CDR2 SAAADI. The V end was cut by 0 bases, the J end by 5 bases, with 23 bases between. This CDR3 has 18 residues. The CDR3 coding sequence is TGCGCCAGCAGTGAGTCGTGGCTTAGGTTAACAGCATTGCACGAGCAGTACTTC. As protein: CASSESWLRLTALHEQYF.

This chain connects TRBV4-3 to TRBJ2-3; the match to TRBD2 covers 7 bases. The CDR3 is 14 residues long. V gave up 4 bases and J gave up 3 bases; unmatched junction bases: 4. Per the germline V gene, CDR1 is LGHNA and CDR2 is YSLEER. The CDR3: CASSRGRETDTQYF. CDR3 coding DNA: TGCGCCAGCAGCCGGGGGAGGGAGACAGATACGCAGTATTTT.

The genes are TRBV5-4 and TRBJ2-2; 8 nucleotides agree with TRBD1. The trim removed 3 bases at V and 5 bases at J, leaving 6 bases unmatched. The CDR3 sequence is 15 residues long. CDR1 and CDR2 from the germline V gene are SGHNT and YYREEE (reference sequence). CDR3 amino acids: CASSWPGQDTGELFF. The CDR3 region has the DNA TGTGCCAGCAGCTGGCCGGGACAGGATACCGGGGAGCTGTTTTTT.

The gene calls are TRBV5-4 and TRBJ2-1; 8 bases fit TRBD1. With V trimmed by 2 bases and J by 4 bases, 5 bases remained unmatched. Looked up from germline, CDR1 is SGHNT and CDR2 is YYREEE (reference sequence). The CDR3 has 15 residues. The CDR3 nucleotides read TGTGCCAGCAGCTTCCCGGGACAGGATTACAATGAGCAGTTCTTC. Amino acids: CASSFPGQDYNEQFF.

The chain couples TRBV10-1 to TRBJ1-6, with a tentative D call TRBD1 (6 bases). Germline-derived CDR1 and CDR2 are WNHNN and SYGVQD (reference sequence). The CDR3 contains 18 residues. V was cut by 8 bases and J by 0 bases, with 20 bases left in between. CDR3 coding DNA: TGCGCCAGCGCGGTCAAGCCAGGGGCCCTCTCCTATAATTCACCCCTCCACTTT. Residues: CASAVKPGALSYNSPLHF.

V usage is TRBV11-2 and J usage is TRBJ2-2, with D possibly TRBD2 on 6 matching bases. This CDR3 comprises 17 residues. Germline values: CDR1 SGHAT, CDR2 FQNNGV. With 1 base removed from V and 0 bases from J, the gap between germline ends came to 12 bases. In DNA form, the CDR3 reads TGTGCCAGCAGCTTAGGGGGAGGCAGGGCGAACACCGGGGAGCTGTTTTTT. Its translation: CASSLGGGRANTGELFF. Filled out from reference TRBV11-2 and TRBJ2-2, the complete variable domain reads EAGVAQSPRYKIIEKRQSVAFWCNPISGHATLYWYQQILGQGPKLLIQFQNNGVVDDSQLPKDRFSAERLKGVDSTLKIQPAKLEDSAVYLCASSLGGGRANTGELFFGEGSRLTVL.

This clone was found once. The chain links TRBV18 to TRBJ1-1; D gene uncertain. The CDR3 contains 13 residues. The germline CDR1 and CDR2 sequences are KGHSH and LQKENI. V gave up 3 bases and J gave up 4 bases, with 9 bases separating them. The CDR3 coding sequence is TGTGCCAGCTCACCCGGGGAAAGCACTGAAGCTTTCTTT. Encoded protein: CASSPGESTEAFF.

V usage is TRBV28 and J usage is TRBJ1-2; 8 bases are shared with TRBD1. With V trimmed by 3 bases and J by 3 bases, 9 bases remained unmatched. This CDR3 is 16 amino acids long. In germline, CDR1 is MDHEN, CDR2 SYDVKM. The CDR3 DNA sequence: TGTGCCAGCAGTTTGACAGGGGAAGAAGTGGACTATGGCTACACCTTC. This encodes CASSLTGEEVDYGYTF.

The chain recombines TRBV7-9 with TRBJ2-6, with a possible D match to TRBD1 (6 bases). Germline loops: CDR1 SEHNR, CDR2 FQNEAQ (reference sequence). Trimming stripped 4 bases from V and 1 base from J, with 14 bases between. The CDR3 extends over 17 amino acids. CDR3 residues: CASSYRDITSGANVLTF. CDR3 DNA sequence: TGTGCCAGCAGCTACCGGGACATCACATCTGGGGCCAACGTCCTGACTTTC.

This chain links TRBV7-9 with TRBJ2-3; 7 bases fit TRBD1. This CDR3 region has 15 residues. Trimming cost V 6 bases and J 3 bases; bases outside gene matches: 9. The germline V gene has CDR1 SEHNR and CDR2 FQNEAQ (reference sequence). The CDR3 nucleotides are TGTGCCAGCAGGGGGACAGAGGCAGGGACAGATACGCAGTATTTT. This codes for CASRGTEAGTDTQYF.

Written as DNA, the CDR3 is TGTGCCAGCAGTCTCGACAGGGCCCATGAGCAGTTCTTC. This codes for CASSLDRAHEQFF. V is TRBV6-2 or TRBV6-3 and J is TRBJ2-1, with 7 bases aligning to TRBD1. Looked up from germline, CDR1 is MNHEY and CDR2 is SVGEGT. The CDR3 consists of 13 residues. V was clipped by 5 bases and J by 8 bases; unmatched bases: 6.

This CDR3 reads CAWSVLYEQFF. The CDR3 DNA reads as TGTGCCTGGAGTGTCTTATATGAGCAGTTCTTC. The chain recombines TRBV30 with TRBJ2-1; D remains ambiguous. From germline, CDR1 is GTSNPN and CDR2 SVGIG (reference sequence). The CDR3 totals 11 residues. With 0 bases removed from V and 8 bases from J, the gap between germline ends came to 5 bases.